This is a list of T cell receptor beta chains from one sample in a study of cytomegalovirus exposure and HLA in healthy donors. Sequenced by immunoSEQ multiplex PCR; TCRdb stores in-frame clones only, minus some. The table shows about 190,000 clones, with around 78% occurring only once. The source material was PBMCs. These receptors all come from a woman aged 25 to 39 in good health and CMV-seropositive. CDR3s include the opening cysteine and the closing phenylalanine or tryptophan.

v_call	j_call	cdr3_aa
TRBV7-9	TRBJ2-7	CASSGTSGRATYEQYF
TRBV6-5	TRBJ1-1	CASNPTGSGTEAFF
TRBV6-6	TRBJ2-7	CASRYSGNEQYF
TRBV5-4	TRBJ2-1	CASSLGLAAEQFF
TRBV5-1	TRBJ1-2	CASSLGTGHYGYTF
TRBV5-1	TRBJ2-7	CASSLGRAGSYEQYF
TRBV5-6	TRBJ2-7	CASSPEGGSPYEQYF
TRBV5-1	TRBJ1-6	CASSPRTGIEGSPLHF
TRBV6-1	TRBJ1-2	CASTLEGGVGGYTF
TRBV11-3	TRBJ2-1	CASSPRLGPYNEQFF
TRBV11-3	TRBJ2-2	CASSLGGGLTGELFF